Listed below are T cell receptor beta chains from one sample, sequenced in a study of long-term antiretroviral therapy in people with HIV. Some clones are missing from TCRdb's copy, which holds only in-frame ones; the method was immunoSEQ multiplex PCR. This sample has tens of thousands of clones; approximately 87% occur once, and the top ten carry around 3%. The sequences come from unsorted PBMCs, collected 2.6 years after starting antiretroviral therapy. These receptors came from a woman aged 50 to 60 with HIV. The CDR3 runs from the conserved cysteine through the conserved F or W. D genes are given only for firm matches. Some rows have no size entry. The others give once, few or many, or a class for an expanded clone.

.,TRBD1,TRBJ2-7,TRBV27,TGTGCCAGCAGTTTAGTGGGACAGGGGTCGTACGAGCAGTACTTC,CASSLVGQGSYEQYF
.,TRBD2,TRBJ2-5,TRBV19,TGTGCCAGTAGTATAGTACTAGCGGAAGAGACCCAGTACTTC,CASSIVLAEETQYF
few,.,TRBJ2-7,TRBV6-1,TGTGCCAGCAGTGAGTGGAGGACCTCCGAGCAGTACTTC,CASSEWRTSEQYF
.,.,TRBJ1-1,TRBV6-1,TGTGCCAGCAGTGTCGCGGAGACTGAAGCTTTCTTT,CASSVAETEAFF
.,.,TRBJ2-2,TRBV4-3,TGCGCCAGCAGGGGCTTCACCGGGGAGCTGTTTTTT,CASRGFTGELFF
.,.,TRBJ2-7,TRBV19,TGTGCCAGTAACATAGCGGCAGGGGGTTCCTACGAGCAGTACTTC,CASNIAAGGSYEQYF
.,.,TRBJ2-2,TRBV28,TGTGCCAGCAGTTTTGCCGGGACGAACACCGGGGAGCTGTTTTTT,CASSFAGTNTGELFF
.,.,TRBJ2-7,TRBV9,TGTGCCAGCAGCGTAGCTACGGGAGAGCAGTACTTC,CASSVATGEQYF
.,TRBD1,TRBJ2-1,TRBV12-5,TGTGCTAGTGGTAGGACAGGAACCTACAATGAGCAGTTCTTC,CASGRTGTYNEQFF
once,TRBD2,TRBJ2-7,TRBV7-8,TGTGCCAGCAGCACCACGGCGGGGGTGTCGTACGAGCAGTACTTC,CASSTTAGVSYEQYF
.,TRBD2,TRBJ2-1,TRBV7-9,TGTGCCAGCAGCTTAGAAGGTCTAGCGGGAGTCCGCGCAGGAAATGAGCAGTTCTTC,CASSLEGLAGVRAGNEQFF
.,.,TRBJ2-5,TRBV7-2,TGTGCCAGCAGCTTGACGGACAGCCAAGAGACCCAGTACTTC,CASSLTDSQETQYF
once,.,TRBJ2-7,TRBV11-3,TGTGCCAGCAGCTTAGAGCTCAACTACGAGCAGTACTTC,CASSLELNYEQYF